The clone carrying this T cell receptor (beta chain) was counted only a few times. TCRdb independently ran MiXCR on the RT-PCR reads; one entry per CDR3 protein. The table shows about 680,000 distinct CDR3 sequences, with 13% to 15% occurring only once. The CDR3 has 14 amino acids. Germline V gene data show CDR1 as ENHRY and CDR2 as SYGVKD. With 5 bases removed from V and 3 bases from J, the gap between germline ends came to 10 bases. This TCR came from a female donor in good health, serving as a healthy control. The sequencing sample was made of memory CD4+ T cells from blood. J is TRBJ1-4 and V is TRBV10-3; D is ambiguous. CDR3 sequence reads: CAISSGVANEKLFF. The CDR3 region has the DNA TGTGCCATCAGTAGTGGTGTTGCTAATGAAAAACTGTTTTTT.